This entry features one T cell receptor (beta chain) sequence. This receptor's antigen is unknown. No base quality information exists; no much larger clone differs at one position. This specimen comes from a study of regulatory T cells in long-lasting Graves disease (dated by TCRdb to the early 2020s). As for the study more broadly: Persistent Graves' disease was defined as persistently positive TSH receptor autoantibodies together with antithyroid drug treatment for over 5 years. The study was registered as a clinical trial and conducted in China. Persistent Graves' disease patients in the clinical cohort had taken antithyroid drugs for roughly ten years on average. A total of roughly 35 samples underwent TCR sequencing: some 13 from persistent and around 20 from newly diagnosed Graves' disease patients. Peripheral blood TCR sequencing and RNA sequencing compared persistent Graves' disease patients with newly diagnosed Graves' disease patients.

Preparation of the library involved multiplex PCR. Sequencing was carried out with an Illumina HiSeq 4000. iRepertoire HTBI primers and Arm-PCR amplification of CDR3 regions were used to construct TCR beta libraries. Before sequencing, the PCR products went through gel purification. On the authors' methods: A total of roughly 67 TRBV and 14 TRBJ segments were identified across samples and were used for gene usage analysis of CDR3 amino acid clonotypes. Filtered high-quality paired reads were merged into contigs using COPE and FqMerger. BLAST was used to align contigs to the IMGT TRBV, TRBD and TRBJ reference genes, and CDR3 was defined following IMGT. Any clonotype with a frequency above 0.1% was counted as a highly expanded clone. Shannon entropy served as the measure of repertoire diversity, while the Gini coefficient captured V-J evenness. A clonotype found in more than one individual was treated as public. In-frame beta chains were kept once TCRdb had trimmed the public reads at Q25 with fastp and called clones with MiXCR. Each CDR3 protein gets just one entry, which takes the most common genes and DNA from the rows behind it. TCRdb's processing, not the study's, gives the V and J calls here. Recorded for this sample are some 430,000 distinct CDR3 sequences; under 25% of them occurred a single time. The top ten hold more than 6% of the sample.

Relative to germline, V is missing 5 bases and J is missing 3 bases, with 7 bases of the junction outside any gene match. CDR1 and CDR2 are read off the germline V gene as SGHTA and FQGNSA. From its cysteine to its phenylalanine, the CDR3 spans 15 amino acids. Left in the record is the CDR3 DNA by itself, 45 bases read in frame from the first base. Summary of the overall study and its limitations: The authors acknowledged the small sample size as a limitation that may reduce accuracy. Patients with persistent disease shared more public clonotypes (about 3,000) than newly diagnosed patients did (about 1,000). Persistent Graves' disease patients showed lower TCR Shannon entropy and fewer highly expanded clones than newly diagnosed patients, suggesting clonal expansion. Sequencing and analysis were restricted to the TCR beta chain. Preferential use of TRBV28, TRBJ1-2 and TRBJ2-5 was observed in persistent disease, whereas TRBV20-1 and TRBJ2-1 were favored in newly diagnosed disease. Because the primary lesion, thyroid tissue, could not be accessed, the study looked at peripheral blood alone.

In light of the paper, this sample's time point label describes: persistent/refractory GD, antithyroid drugs over 5 years with positive TRAb. For both TCR sequencing and RNA sequencing, RNA was extracted from PBMCs using TRIzol. Graves' disease was diagnosed according to American Thyroid Association guidelines. The patients came from an endocrinology department in Xi'an, China. Each patient gave approximately 9.7 milliliters of peripheral blood, collected in an EDTA anticoagulant tube. Ficoll Paque Plus density gradient separation was used to isolate PBMCs, and no further T cell sorting was done. An Agilent 2100 Bioanalyzer and agarose gel were used to check RNA quality, while a NanoDrop 2000 measured RNA concentration.

The source material was peripheral blood mononuclear cells (PBMCs), sampled when the disease was refractory, from a patient treated with antithyroid drugs. This TCR was recovered from a female donor with Graves disease. The receptor chain draws on TRBV7-2 and TRBJ2-7; 10 central nucleotides agree with TRBD1. CDR3 protein: CASSNNRDRGYEQYF. The DNA sequence is given as TGTGCCAGCAGCAACAACCGGGACAGGGGCTACGAGCAGTACTTC.